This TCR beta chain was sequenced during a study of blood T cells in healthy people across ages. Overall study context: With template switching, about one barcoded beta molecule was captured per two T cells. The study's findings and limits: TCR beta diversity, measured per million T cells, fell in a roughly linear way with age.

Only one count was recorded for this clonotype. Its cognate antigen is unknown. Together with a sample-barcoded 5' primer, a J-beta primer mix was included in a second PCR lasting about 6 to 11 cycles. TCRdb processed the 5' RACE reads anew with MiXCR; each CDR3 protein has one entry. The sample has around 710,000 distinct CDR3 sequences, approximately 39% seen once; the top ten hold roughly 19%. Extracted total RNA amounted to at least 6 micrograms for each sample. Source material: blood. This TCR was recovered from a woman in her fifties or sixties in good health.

In DNA form, the CDR3 reads TGCAGTGCTAGGGACGTAGGCTCCTACGAGCAGTACTTC. Encoded protein: CSARDVGSYEQYF. The chain links TRBV20-1 to TRBJ2-7; D remains unclear. The CDR3 consists of 13 residues. V was cut by 3 bases and J by 0 bases, with 9 bases left in between. The germline V gene encodes CDR1 DFQATT and CDR2 SNEGSKA (reference sequence).